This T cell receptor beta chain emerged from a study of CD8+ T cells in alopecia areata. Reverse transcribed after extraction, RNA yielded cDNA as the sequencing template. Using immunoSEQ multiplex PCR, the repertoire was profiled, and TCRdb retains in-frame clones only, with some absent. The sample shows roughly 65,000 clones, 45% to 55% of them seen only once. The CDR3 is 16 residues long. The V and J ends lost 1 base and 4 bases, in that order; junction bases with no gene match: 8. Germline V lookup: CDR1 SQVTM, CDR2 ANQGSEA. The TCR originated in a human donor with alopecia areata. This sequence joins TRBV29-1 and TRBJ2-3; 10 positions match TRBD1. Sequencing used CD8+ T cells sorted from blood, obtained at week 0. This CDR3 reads CSVEGQGATGADTQYF. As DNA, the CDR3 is TGCAGCGTTGAAGGACAGGGGGCGACGGGTGCAGATACGCAGTATTTT.